This TCR beta chain was identified during a study of T-cell reconstitution after alpha-beta-depleted transplantation in children. Unique molecular identifiers were incorporated during preparation of the TCRbeta library. TCRdb re-analysed the PCR reads in MiXCR, keeping a single row per CDR3 protein. This sample carries around 400,000 distinct CDR3 sequences, roughly 22% of them seen once, and the ten largest clones take approximately 3.8%. From germline, CDR1 is KGHDR and CDR2 SFDVKD. Unmatched junction bases numbered 11, after V lost 3 bases and J lost 7 bases. The CDR3 covers 17 residues. Sequences were derived from PBMCs from the stem cell graft donor, sampled from the stem cell graft. The receptor was isolated from a human donor who donated a stem cell graft to a child with acute myeloid leukemia. V and J are TRBV24-1 and TRBJ2-1; TRBD2 agrees at 10 bases. The CDR3 loop reads CATSDMTGTSVLNEQFF. CDR3 sequence (DNA): TGTGCCACCAGTGATATGACTGGGACTAGCGTGTTAAATGAGCAGTTCTTC.